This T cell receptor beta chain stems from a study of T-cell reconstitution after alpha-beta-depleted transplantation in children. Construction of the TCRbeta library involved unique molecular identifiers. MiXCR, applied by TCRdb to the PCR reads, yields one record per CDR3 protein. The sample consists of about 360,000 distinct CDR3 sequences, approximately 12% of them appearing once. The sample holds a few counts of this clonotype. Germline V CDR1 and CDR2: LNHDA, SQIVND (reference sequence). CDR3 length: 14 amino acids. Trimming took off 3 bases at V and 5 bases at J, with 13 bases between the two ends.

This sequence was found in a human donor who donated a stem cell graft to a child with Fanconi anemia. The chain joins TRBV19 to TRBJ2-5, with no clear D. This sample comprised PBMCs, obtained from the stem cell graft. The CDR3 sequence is CASSIGLLGETQYF. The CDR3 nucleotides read TGTGCCAGTAGTATTGGTCTATTGGGGGAGACCCAGTACTTC.